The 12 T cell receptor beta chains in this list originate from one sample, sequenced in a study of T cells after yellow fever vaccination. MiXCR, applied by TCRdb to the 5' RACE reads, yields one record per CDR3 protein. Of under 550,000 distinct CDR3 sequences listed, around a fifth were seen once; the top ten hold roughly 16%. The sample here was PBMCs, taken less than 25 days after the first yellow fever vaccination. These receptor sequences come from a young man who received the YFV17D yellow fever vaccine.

Here the CDR3 DNA reads TGTGCCAGCAGTGACCCGGGACTACAAGAGGGAGGAGAGACCCAGTACTTC. Translated: CASSDPGLQEGGETQYF. The rearrangement links TRBV12-3 or TRBV12-4 to TRBJ2-5, with 7 bases matching TRBD2. The CDR3 covers 17 residues. V lost 5 bases, J lost 4 bases, and 16 bases stayed unmatched.

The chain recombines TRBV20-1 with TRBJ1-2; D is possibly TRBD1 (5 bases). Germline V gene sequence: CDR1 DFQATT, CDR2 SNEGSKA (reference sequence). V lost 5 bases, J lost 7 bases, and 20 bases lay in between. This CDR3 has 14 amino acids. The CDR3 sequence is CSAPGPPFSRGYTF. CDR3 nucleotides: TGCAGTGCTCCGGGGCCACCCTTCAGCCGTGGCTACACCTTC.

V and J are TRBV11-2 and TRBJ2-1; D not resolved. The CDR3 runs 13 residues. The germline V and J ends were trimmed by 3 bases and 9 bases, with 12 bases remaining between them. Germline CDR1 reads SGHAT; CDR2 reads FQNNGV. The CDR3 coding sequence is TGTGCCAGCAGCTTGGCCTCAAAGACTGAGCAGTTCTTC. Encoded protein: CASSLASKTEQFF.

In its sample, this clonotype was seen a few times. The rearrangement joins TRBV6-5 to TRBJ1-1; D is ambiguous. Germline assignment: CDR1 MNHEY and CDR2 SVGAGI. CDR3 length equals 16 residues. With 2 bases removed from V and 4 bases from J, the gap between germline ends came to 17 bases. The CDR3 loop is CASSYDIPGASTEAFF. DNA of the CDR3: TGTGCCAGCAGTTACGATATTCCGGGCGCCAGCACTGAAGCTTTCTTT.

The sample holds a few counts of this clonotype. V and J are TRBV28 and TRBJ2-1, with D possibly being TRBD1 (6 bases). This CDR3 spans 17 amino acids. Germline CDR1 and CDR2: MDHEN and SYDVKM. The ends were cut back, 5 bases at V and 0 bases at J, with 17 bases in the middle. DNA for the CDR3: TGTGCCAGCAGTGGAGCCGGGACACCGAGCTCCTACAATGAGCAGTTCTTC. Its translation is CASSGAGTPSSYNEQFF.

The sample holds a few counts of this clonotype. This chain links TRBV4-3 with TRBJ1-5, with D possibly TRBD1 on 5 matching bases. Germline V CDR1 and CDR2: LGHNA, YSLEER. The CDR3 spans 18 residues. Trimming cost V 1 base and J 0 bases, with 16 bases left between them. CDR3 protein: CASSQGVSRDYSNQPQHF. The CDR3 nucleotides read TGCGCCAGCAGCCAAGGAGTGAGCCGGGACTATAGCAATCAGCCCCAGCATTTT.

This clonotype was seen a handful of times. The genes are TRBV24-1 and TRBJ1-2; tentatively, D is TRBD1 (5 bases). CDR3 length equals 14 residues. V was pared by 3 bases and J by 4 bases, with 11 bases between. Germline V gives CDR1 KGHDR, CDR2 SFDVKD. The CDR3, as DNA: TGTGCCACCAGTGATATTGGGACGGCCTATGGCTACACCTTC. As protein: CATSDIGTAYGYTF.

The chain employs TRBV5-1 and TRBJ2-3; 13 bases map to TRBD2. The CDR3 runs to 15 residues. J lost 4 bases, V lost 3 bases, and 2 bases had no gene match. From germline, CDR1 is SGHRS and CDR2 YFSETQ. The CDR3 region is CASSWTSGGPDTQYF. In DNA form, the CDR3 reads TGCGCCAGCAGCTGGACTAGCGGGGGCCCAGATACGCAGTATTTT.

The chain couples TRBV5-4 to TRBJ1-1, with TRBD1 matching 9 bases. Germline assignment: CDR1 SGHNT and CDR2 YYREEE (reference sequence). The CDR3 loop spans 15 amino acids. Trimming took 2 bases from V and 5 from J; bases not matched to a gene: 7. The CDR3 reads CASSLRDRGGTEAFF. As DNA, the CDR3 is TGTGCCAGCAGCTTACGAGACAGGGGGGGGACTGAAGCTTTCTTT. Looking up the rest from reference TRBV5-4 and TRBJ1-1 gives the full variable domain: ETGVTQSPTHLIKTRGQQVTLRCSSQSGHNTVSWYQQALGQGPQFIFQYYREEENGRGNFPPRFSGLQFPNYSSELNVNALELDDSALYLCASSLRDRGGTEAFFGQGTRLTVV.

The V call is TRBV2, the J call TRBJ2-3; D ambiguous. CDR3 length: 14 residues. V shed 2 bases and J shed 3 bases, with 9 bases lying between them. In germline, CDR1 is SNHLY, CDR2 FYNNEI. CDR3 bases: TGTGCCAGCAGTGAACCCGGCCAAACAGATACGCAGTATTTT. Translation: CASSEPGQTDTQYF.

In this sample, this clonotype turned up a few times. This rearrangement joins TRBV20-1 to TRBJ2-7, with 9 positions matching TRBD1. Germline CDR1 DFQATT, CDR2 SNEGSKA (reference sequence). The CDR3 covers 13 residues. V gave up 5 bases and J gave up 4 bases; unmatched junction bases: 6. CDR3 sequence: CSAPGTGQYEQYF. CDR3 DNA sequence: TGCAGTGCTCCCGGGACAGGGCAATACGAGCAGTACTTC.

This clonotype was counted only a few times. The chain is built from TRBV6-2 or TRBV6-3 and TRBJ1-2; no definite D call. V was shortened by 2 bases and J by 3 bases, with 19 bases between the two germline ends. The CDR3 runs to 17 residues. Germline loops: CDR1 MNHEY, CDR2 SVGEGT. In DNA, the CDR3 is TGTGCCAGCAGTTACCCCAGGAGTTTCGCCGTTTACTATGGCTACACCTTC. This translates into CASSYPRSFAVYYGYTF.